This T cell receptor beta chain was recovered during a study of blood T cell repertoires in COVID-19. The overall study: Samples of COVID-19 (acute and convalescent) were obtained from the United States, Italy and Spain. In each case, the material was cDNA or gDNA derived from T cells, B-cell-depleted T cells, or PBMCs.

Germline CDR1 reads SNHLY; CDR2 reads FYNNEI. V gave up 5 bases and J gave up 0 bases; unmatched junction bases: 12. CDR3 size: 18 residues. Methods used by the authors: Estimation of nucleated cell counts relied on the amplification of reference gene primers. The table came from immunoSEQ multiplex PCR; TCRdb's copy has only in-frame clones and leaves some out. Clone size and V and J calls were adopted from that table, with D and trimming inferred from the DNA. The sample yields fewer than 150,000 clones, 80% to 85% seen once. Sequences were obtained from peripheral blood. This clonotype originated in a woman younger than 45 who had recovered from COVID-19. This chain joins TRBV2 and TRBJ2-7; TRBD2 agrees at 11 bases. The CDR3 nucleotides read TGTGCCAGCAGTCCCGGGACTAGCGGCCTGGGGCTCTCCTACGAGCAGTACTTC. Translated, it gives CASSPGTSGLGLSYEQYF.